A selection of T cell receptor beta chains follows, all from one sample in a study of vaccination effects on CD4 cells after COVID-19. No antigen has been assigned to these receptors. Only in-frame clones appear in the TCRdb table, and some are missing; sequencing was by immunoSEQ multiplex PCR. Of about 29,000 clones in the sample, roughly four fifths were seen once. The sequences come from CD4+ T cells from PBMCs cultured with HCoV-OC43 spike peptides, collected after COVID-19 vaccination. These receptors were obtained from a human donor who received a COVID-19 vaccine. Each CDR3 is given with its conserved first and last residue. The D gene is left open where the match is weak. Size values are once, few and many counts, or a class for expanded clones, and some rows have none.

D gene,V gene,J gene,clone size,CDR3 DNA,CDR3 protein
NA,TRBV9,TRBJ2-2,NA,TGTGCCAGCAGCGCCCTAGCCCCCGGGGAGCTGTTTTTT,CASSALAPGELFF
NA,TRBV19,TRBJ1-5,NA,TGTGCCAGTAGTATAGAATTAACGATTTTTCCGGGACACCTAAATGATAAATATCAGCCCCAGCATTTT,CASSIELTIFPGHLNDKYQPQHF
NA,TRBV10-3,TRBJ2-5,NA,TGTGCCATCAGTGCCTGGGCCGGGGGCCCACAAGAGACCCAGTACTTC,CAISAWAGGPQETQYF
TRBD1,TRBV3-1/TRBV3-2,TRBJ2-7,NA,TGTGCCAGCAGCCAGTTAGACAGGGTCTCCTACGAGCAGTACTTC,CASSQLDRVSYEQYF
TRBD1,TRBV7-6,TRBJ1-6,NA,TGTGCCAGCAGTTTAACCGGGACAGGAGCTAATTCACCCCTCCACTTT,CASSLTGTGANSPLHF
NA,TRBV5-1,TRBJ1-1,few,TGCGCCAGCAGCTTGGCCGGAGGGGGAACTGAAGCTTTCTTT,CASSLAGGGTEAFF
NA,TRBV16,TRBJ1-1,NA,TGTGCCAGCAGCCAATCCAGGGGGAACACTGAAGCTTTCTTT,CASSQSRGNTEAFF
NA,TRBV9,TRBJ1-3,NA,TGTGCCAGCAGCCTATCGAAAAACACCATATATTTT,CASSLSKNTIYF
NA,TRBV7-2,TRBJ1-2,NA,TGTGCCAGCAGCTCAGCCCCGGGGGGCTATGGCTACACCTTC,CASSSAPGGYGYTF
TRBD2,TRBV6-2/TRBV6-3,TRBJ2-5,NA,TGTGCCAGCAGTTACAGCGGGAGGGGGACCCAGTACTTC,CASSYSGRGTQYF
NA,TRBV11-1,TRBJ2-7,NA,TGTGCCAGCAGCTTAACGGGAGCGGTTTACGAGCAGTACTTC,CASSLTGAVYEQYF
NA,TRBV7-9,TRBJ1-2,NA,TGTGCCAGCAGCTCGGGGGGGACCCTCTATGGCTACACCTTC,CASSSGGTLYGYTF
NA,TRBV7-9,TRBJ2-7,NA,TGTGCCAGCAGCTTAGAATTTTACGAGCAGTACTTC,CASSLEFYEQYF
NA,TRBV29-1,TRBJ1-1,NA,TGCAGCGTTGAAGCGGAGGGACGCGGGACTGAAGCTTTCTTT,CSVEAEGRGTEAFF
TRBD2,TRBV7-2,TRBJ2-1,few,TGTGCCAGCAGCTTATACGCTAGCGGGGGGACCACCTACAATGAGCAGTTCTTC,CASSLYASGGTTYNEQFF
NA,TRBV19,TRBJ1-2,once,TGTGCCAGTAGGAGGGGTGTCCATGGCTACACCTTC,CASRRGVHGYTF
TRBD2,TRBV7-6,TRBJ2-3,NA,TGTGCCAGCAGCCCTGTGAGCGGGAGTTTTGATACGCAGTATTTT,CASSPVSGSFDTQYF
TRBD1,TRBV5-1,TRBJ2-5,NA,TGCGCCAGCAGCCCCGGACAGGGAAGAGAGACCCAGTACTTC,CASSPGQGRETQYF
NA,TRBV25-1,TRBJ1-2,NA,TGTGCCAGCAGTGATCTGGGTTATGGCTACACCTTC,CASSDLGYGYTF
NA,TRBV6-5,TRBJ2-3,NA,TGTGCCAGCAGTTCACAACTACAAACTAGCACAGATACGCAGTATTTT,CASSSQLQTSTDTQYF
TRBD1,TRBV9,TRBJ2-5,NA,TGTGCCAGCAGCGTAGGACAGGGGGCGCGAGAGACCCAGTACTTC,CASSVGQGARETQYF
TRBD2,TRBV6-2/TRBV6-3,TRBJ2-7,NA,TGTGCCAGCAGTTACCCCAATAGGCTAGCGGGAGCCAGGGAGCAGTACTTC,CASSYPNRLAGAREQYF
NA,TRBV3-1/TRBV3-2,TRBJ1-3,NA,TGTGCCAGCAGCCAGGGGGGCAGAAACACCATATATTTT,CASSQGGRNTIYF
NA,TRBV7-7,TRBJ2-1,medium-sized,TGTGCCAGCAGCTCGGGACGGACAATAGCCTACAATGAGCAGTTCTTC,CASSSGRTIAYNEQFF
NA,TRBV19,TRBJ1-3,NA,TGTGCCAGTAGTGAACTGACCCGGAGGTCGGGAAACACCATATATTTT,CASSELTRRSGNTIYF
NA,TRBV10-3,TRBJ1-2,NA,TGTGCCATCAGTGAACCGGACAGCTCCTATGGCTACACCTTC,CAISEPDSSYGYTF
NA,TRBV19,TRBJ1-1,NA,TGTGCCAGTATCTGGGAGCCCGGCACTGAAGCTTTCTTT,CASIWEPGTEAFF
TRBD2,TRBV19,TRBJ2-3,NA,TGTGCCAGTAGTATATCACTAGCGGGGGGGGATACGCAGTATTTT,CASSISLAGGDTQYF
NA,TRBV7-6,TRBJ2-5,NA,TGTGCCAGCAGCTCTCTAGGCACGGAGACCCAGTACTTC,CASSSLGTETQYF
TRBD1,TRBV4-1,TRBJ1-1,few,TGCGCCAGCAGCCAACCGATTGGGGACAGGGTCACTGAAGCTTTCTTT,CASSQPIGDRVTEAFF
NA,TRBV5-4,TRBJ2-1,NA,TGTGCCAGCAGCATGCAGGGCGGCTCCTACAATGAGCAGTTCTTC,CASSMQGGSYNEQFF
NA,TRBV9,TRBJ1-2,NA,TGTGCCAGCAGCGTAAAGGGGGGCTATGGCTACACCTTC,CASSVKGGYGYTF
TRBD1,TRBV19,TRBJ2-2,NA,TGTGCCAGTCGCCGGGACAGGGTGAACACCGGGGAGCTGTTTTTT,CASRRDRVNTGELFF
NA,TRBV18,TRBJ1-6,NA,TGTGCCAGCTCACCAGGAAAGGATTGGAATAATTCACCCCTCCACTTT,CASSPGKDWNNSPLHF
NA,TRBV6-5,TRBJ1-2,NA,TGTGCCAGCAACGACCCTGGACTATTGGGCTACACCTTC,CASNDPGLLGYTF
NA,TRBV6-1,TRBJ2-7,NA,TGTGCCAGCAGTGAAGGGTCCATGACGGTCGAGCAGTACTTC,CASSEGSMTVEQYF
NA,TRBV24-1,TRBJ2-2,NA,TGTGCCACCAGTGATTTGGGGCCCCAGGGGGAGCTGTTTTTT,CATSDLGPQGELFF